The source of this TCR beta chain is a study of CD8 T cells in ankylosing spondylitis. 5'-RACE, quantitative and with molecular barcodes, yielded the TCR beta libraries. From the 5' RACE reads, TCRdb called clonotypes with MiXCR, one entry per CDR3 protein. The sample records fewer than 130,000 distinct CDR3 sequences, about 25% being singletons. V shed 7 bases and J shed 4 bases, with 13 bases lying between them. CDR3 length: 13 residues. Findings and limits, study-wide: Prior literature has documented some motif variants in synovial fluid and blood from reactive arthritis. Reported data indicate significant enrichment of disease-linked clones within matched ankylosing spondylitis synovial fluid. Disease-linked clones, CD8+, were relatively rare in peripheral blood.

This clonotype has just a few counts. Its antigen is as yet unknown. The material sequenced was synovial fluid, either unsorted or a sorted T cell fraction (not recorded which). This clonotype was obtained from a male donor with ankylosing spondylitis. The chain links TRBV12-3 or TRBV12-4 to TRBJ2-5; D may be TRBD1 (6 bases). The CDR3, as DNA: TGTGCCAGCACCTTGACAGGACTAGAGACCCAGTACTTC. This translates into CASTLTGLETQYF.